This T cell receptor beta chain was retrieved from a study of OX40 agonist ivuxolimab in advanced cancers. About the research overall: Enrollees could have had prior anti-PD-1, anti-PD-L1 or anti-CTLA-4 therapy, which approximately 40% had received.

This clone came up once. Its specificity is unknown. Study-wide results and caveats: Clonal expansion was seen in CD4+ and CD8+ blood T cells by week 6 at 0.1 to 3.0 mg/kg. In CD8+ T cells, expanded clones were on average more numerous than in CD4+.

TCRdb's table, derived via immunoSEQ multiplex PCR, lists solely in-frame clones and lacks some. The table lists roughly 38,000 clones, about 79% of them singletons. The CDR3 is 16 residues long. Trimming removed 5 bases from V and 0 bases from J; junction bases left unmatched: 7. Germline CDR1 SGHTA, CDR2 FQGTGA. The rearrangement joins TRBV7-3 to TRBJ2-4, with 7 bases lining up with TRBD2. This receptor was identified in an adult with an advanced solid tumor such as melanoma, head and neck, liver or kidney cancer. The sequences come from CD4+ or CD8+ T cells sorted from blood, collected in a trial of the OX40 agonist ivuxolimab. DNA for the CDR3: TGTGCCAGCAGCCCTCCCTCTAGCGGAGCCAAAAACATTCAGTACTTC. Translating it yields CASSPPSSGAKNIQYF.